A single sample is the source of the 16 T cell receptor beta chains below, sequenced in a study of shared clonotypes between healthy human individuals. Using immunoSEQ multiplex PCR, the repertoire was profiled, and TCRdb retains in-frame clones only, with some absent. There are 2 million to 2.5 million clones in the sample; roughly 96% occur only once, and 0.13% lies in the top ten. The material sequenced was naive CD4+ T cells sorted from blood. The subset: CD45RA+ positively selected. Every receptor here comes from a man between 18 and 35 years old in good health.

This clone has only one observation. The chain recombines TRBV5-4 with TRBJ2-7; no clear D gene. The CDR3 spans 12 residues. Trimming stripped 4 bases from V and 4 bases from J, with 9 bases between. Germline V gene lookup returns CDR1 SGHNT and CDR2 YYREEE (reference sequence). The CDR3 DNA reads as TGTGCCAGCAGCCTATTTGGATACGAGCAGTACTTC. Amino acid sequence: CASSLFGYEQYF.

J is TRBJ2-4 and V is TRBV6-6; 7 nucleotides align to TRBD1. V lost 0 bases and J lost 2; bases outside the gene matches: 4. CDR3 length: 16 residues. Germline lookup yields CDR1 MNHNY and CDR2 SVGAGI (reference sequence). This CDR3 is CASSYSTGSTKNIQYF. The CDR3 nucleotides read TGTGCCAGCAGTTACTCGACAGGGTCAACCAAAAACATTCAGTACTTC.

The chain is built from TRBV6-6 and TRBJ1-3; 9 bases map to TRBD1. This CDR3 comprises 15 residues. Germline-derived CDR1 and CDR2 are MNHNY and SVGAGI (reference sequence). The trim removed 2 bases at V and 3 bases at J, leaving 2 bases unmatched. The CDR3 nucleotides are TGTGCCAGCAGTTACCAGGGACAGGGTGGAAACACCATATATTTT. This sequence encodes CASSYQGQGGNTIYF.

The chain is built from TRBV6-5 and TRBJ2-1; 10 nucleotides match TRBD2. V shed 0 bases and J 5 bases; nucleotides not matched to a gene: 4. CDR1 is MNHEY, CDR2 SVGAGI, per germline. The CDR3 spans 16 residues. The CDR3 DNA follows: TGTGCCAGCAGTTACTCACTAGCGGGGCCCCACAATGAGCAGTTCTTC. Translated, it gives CASSYSLAGPHNEQFF.

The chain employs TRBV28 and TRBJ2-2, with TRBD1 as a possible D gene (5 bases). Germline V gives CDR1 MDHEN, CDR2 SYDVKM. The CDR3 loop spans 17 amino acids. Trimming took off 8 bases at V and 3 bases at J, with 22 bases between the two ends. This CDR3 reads CASLSWGGLGDTGELFF. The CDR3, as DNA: TGTGCCAGCCTCTCTTGGGGCGGTCTTGGTGACACCGGGGAGCTGTTTTTT.

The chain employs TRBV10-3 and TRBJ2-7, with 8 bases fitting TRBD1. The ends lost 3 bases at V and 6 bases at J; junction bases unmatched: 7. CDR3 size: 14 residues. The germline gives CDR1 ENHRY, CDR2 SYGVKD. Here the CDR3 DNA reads TGTGCCATCAGTGAAGACAGGGGAATCTTCGAGCAGTACTTC. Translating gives CAISEDRGIFEQYF.

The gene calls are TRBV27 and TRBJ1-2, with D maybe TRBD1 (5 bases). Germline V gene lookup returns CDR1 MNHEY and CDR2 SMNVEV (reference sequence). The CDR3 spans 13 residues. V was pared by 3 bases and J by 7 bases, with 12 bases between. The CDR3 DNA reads TGTGCCAGCAGTTTCCCCGGGGGGGTTGGCTACACCTTC. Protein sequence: CASSFPGGVGYTF.

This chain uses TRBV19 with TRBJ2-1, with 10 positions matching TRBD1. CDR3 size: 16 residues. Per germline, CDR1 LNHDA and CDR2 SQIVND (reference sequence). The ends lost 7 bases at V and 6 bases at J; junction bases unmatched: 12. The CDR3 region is CASINIGGQGFNEQFF. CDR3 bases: TGTGCCAGTATTAACATCGGGGGACAGGGGTTCAATGAGCAGTTCTTC.

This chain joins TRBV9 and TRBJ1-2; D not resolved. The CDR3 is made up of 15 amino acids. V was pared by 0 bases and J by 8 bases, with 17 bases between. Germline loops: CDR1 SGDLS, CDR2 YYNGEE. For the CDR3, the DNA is TGTGCCAGCAGCGTAGAAAGAGGGCCGATGGGCGGCTACACCTTC. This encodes CASSVERGPMGGYTF.

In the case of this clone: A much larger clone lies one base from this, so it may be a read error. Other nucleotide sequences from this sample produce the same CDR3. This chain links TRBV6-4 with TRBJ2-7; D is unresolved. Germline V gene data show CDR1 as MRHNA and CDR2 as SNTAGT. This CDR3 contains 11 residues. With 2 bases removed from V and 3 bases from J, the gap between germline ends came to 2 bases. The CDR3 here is CASSDSYEQYF. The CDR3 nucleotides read TGTGCCAGCAGTGACAGCTACGAGCAGTACTTC.

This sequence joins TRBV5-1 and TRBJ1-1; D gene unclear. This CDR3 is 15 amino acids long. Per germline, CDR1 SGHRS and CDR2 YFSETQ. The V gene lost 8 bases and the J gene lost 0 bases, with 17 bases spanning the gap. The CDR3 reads CASKKSGPLNTEAFF. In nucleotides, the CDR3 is TGCGCCAGTAAAAAATCCGGGCCATTGAACACTGAAGCTTTCTTT.

The CDR3 loop is CASSLIAGTGTPYEQYF. CDR3 DNA: TGTGCCAGCAGCTTGATTGCCGGGACAGGGACCCCCTACGAGCAGTACTTC. The chain carries TRBV7-9 and TRBJ2-7, with TRBD1 matching over 9 bases. The CDR3 loop spans 17 amino acids. V trimming: 3 bases; J trimming: 2 bases; junction bases outside the gene matches: 11. CDR1 and CDR2 from the germline V gene are SEHNR and FQNEAQ (reference sequence).

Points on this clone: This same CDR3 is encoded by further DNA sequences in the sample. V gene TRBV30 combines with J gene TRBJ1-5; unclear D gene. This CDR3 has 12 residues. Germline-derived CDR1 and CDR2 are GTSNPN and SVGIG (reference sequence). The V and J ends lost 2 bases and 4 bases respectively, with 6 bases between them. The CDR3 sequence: CAWSQSNQPQHF. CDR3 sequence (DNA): TGTGCCTGGAGTCAGAGTAATCAGCCCCAGCATTTT.

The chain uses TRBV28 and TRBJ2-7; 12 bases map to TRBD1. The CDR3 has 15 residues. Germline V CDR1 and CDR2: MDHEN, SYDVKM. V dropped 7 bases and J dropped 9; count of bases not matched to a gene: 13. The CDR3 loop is CASIQFGTGGAGQYF. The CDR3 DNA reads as TGTGCCAGCATCCAATTTGGGACAGGGGGCGCTGGGCAGTACTTC.

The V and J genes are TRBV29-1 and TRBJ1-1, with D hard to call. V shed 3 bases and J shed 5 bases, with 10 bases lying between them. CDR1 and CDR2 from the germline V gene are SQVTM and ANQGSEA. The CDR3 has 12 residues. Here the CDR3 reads CSVEVTRTEAFF. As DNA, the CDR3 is TGCAGCGTTGAGGTTACGAGAACTGAAGCTTTCTTT.

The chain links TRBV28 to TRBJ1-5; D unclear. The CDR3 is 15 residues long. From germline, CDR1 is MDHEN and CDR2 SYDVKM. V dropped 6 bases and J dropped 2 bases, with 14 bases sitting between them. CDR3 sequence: CASSRLLDGNQPQHF. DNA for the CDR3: TGTGCCAGCAGCCGTCTTCTGGATGGCAATCAGCCCCAGCATTTT.